One sample yielded the 2 T cell receptor beta chains listed below, sequenced in a study of blood T cell repertoires in COVID-19. TCRdb keeps only in-frame clones here, not all; method: immunoSEQ multiplex PCR. The table records 130,000 to 150,000 clones, around 83% of them present only once. The sequencing input was peripheral blood. The receptors originated from a woman between 45 and 65 years old in a cohort sampled during active or convalescent COVID-19.

This clone was picked up a small number of times. This chain joins TRBV4-3 and TRBJ2-2; 7 bases map to TRBD1. Germline V gives CDR1 LGHNA, CDR2 YSLEER. The J segment lost 4 bases and the V segment lost 2 bases, leaving 4 bases of the junction unmatched. The CDR3 consists of 15 residues. In DNA form, the CDR3 reads TGCGCCAGCAGCCAAACGTCAGGGGGCACCGGGGAGCTGTTTTTT. Translating gives CASSQTSGGTGELFF.

The chain links TRBV9 to TRBJ2-7; D possibly corresponds to TRBD2 (6 bases). V lost 0 bases and J 4 bases, leaving 11 bases between the germline ends. This CDR3 contains 14 residues. The V gene's germline CDR1 is SGDLS and CDR2 YYNGEE. The CDR3 loop reads CASSVDVAGYEQYF. DNA for the CDR3: TGTGCCAGCAGCGTAGATGTTGCGGGGTACGAGCAGTACTTC.